The subject of this entry is one T cell receptor (beta chain). The target antigen is unknown. Looked up from germline, CDR1 is MNHEY and CDR2 is SVGEGT. Deletions cut 6 bases from V and 0 bases from J, with 15 bases between. CDR3 length: 15 residues. Template switching added a universal primer binding site, and final cDNA carried unique molecular identifiers. TCRdb processed the 5' RACE reads anew with MiXCR; each CDR3 protein has one entry. Counted here are some 240,000 distinct CDR3 sequences, roughly a tenth occurring once; the ten biggest clones make up more than 8.5%. This sample is part of a study of identical twins. Notes on the study in general: Insertions ran lower in abundant cord blood beta clonotypes, though not in memory repertoires. Beta out-of-frame twin sharing showed a weaker excess. Twin pairs' shared out-of-frame alpha sequences were enriched in low generation probability.

The TCR comes from a man aged 50 to 59 in good health. Sequencing was performed on memory T cells sorted from blood. The gene calls are TRBV6-2 or TRBV6-3 and TRBJ2-7; D gene uncertain. This CDR3 is CASSPLGSRSYEQYF. The CDR3 region has the DNA TGTGCCAGCAGCCCTTTGGGGTCCCGCTCCTACGAGCAGTACTTC.